This passage covers 21 T cell receptor beta chains from one sample sequenced in a study of blood T cell repertoires in COVID-19. Produced via immunoSEQ multiplex PCR; TCRdb's table is partial and in-frame only. The repertoire consists of some 150,000 clones, with about 87% occurring once and the leading ten covering less than 45%. Sample: peripheral blood. These receptors came from a man over 45 who had recovered from COVID-19.

The genes are TRBV9 and TRBJ1-2; 12 nucleotides line up with TRBD1. Germline V lookup: CDR1 SGDLS, CDR2 YYNGEE. The CDR3 is 15 amino acids. V shed 3 bases and J 6 bases; nucleotides not matched to a gene: 6. The CDR3 region is CASSDGTGGPHGYTF. The CDR3 nucleotides are TGTGCCAGCAGCGATGGGACAGGGGGCCCGCATGGCTACACCTTC.

This chain joins TRBV7-2 and TRBJ2-7; D is unclear. CDR3 length: 12 amino acids. Germline CDR1 is SGHTA and CDR2 is FQGNSA. V was pared by 3 bases and J by 2 bases, with 5 bases between. The CDR3 DNA is TGTGCCAGCAGCTTGGAGACCTACGAGCAGTACTTC. Protein product: CASSLETYEQYF.

The chain links TRBV11-3 to TRBJ2-4; D is uncertain. Germline V gives CDR1 SGHNT, CDR2 YENEEA. This CDR3 region has 14 residues. Deletions cut 6 bases from V and 0 bases from J, with 9 bases between. Here the CDR3 reads CASSREIAKNIQYF. DNA of the CDR3: TGTGCCAGCAGTAGAGAGATAGCCAAAAACATTCAGTACTTC.

The rearrangement uses TRBV4-2 and TRBJ2-3, with D possibly TRBD2 on 6 matching bases. The CDR3 sequence is 14 residues long. V was pared by 0 bases and J by 7 bases, with 11 bases between. From germline, CDR1 is LGHNA and CDR2 YNFKEQ. CDR3 bases: TGTGCCAGCAGCCAAGATGCTAGCGTAAATACGCAGTATTTT. Protein product: CASSQDASVNTQYF.

Only one count was recorded for this clone. This chain uses TRBV4-2 with TRBJ2-4; TRBD1 agrees at 10 bases. The CDR3 is 14 residues long. Germline CDR1 reads LGHNA; CDR2 reads YNFKEQ. V shed 1 base and J 7 bases; nucleotides not matched to a gene: 1. CDR3 protein: CASSQGTGGNIQYF. DNA of the CDR3: TGTGCCAGCAGCCAAGGGACAGGGGGGAACATTCAGTACTTC.

The CDR3 loop is CASSSSLDRGEGEKLFF. The CDR3 DNA sequence: TGTGCCAGCAGCTCTTCCCTAGACAGGGGAGAAGGTGAAAAACTGTTTTTT. The rearrangement uses TRBV11-2 and TRBJ1-4; 8 positions agree with TRBD1. The trim removed 4 bases at V and 7 bases at J, leaving 14 bases unmatched. Germline V gives CDR1 SGHAT, CDR2 FQNNGV. The CDR3 has 17 residues.

The V call is TRBV9, the J call TRBJ1-3, with D unclear. V was cut by 0 bases and J by 1 base, with 11 bases left in between. This CDR3 region has 16 residues. CDR1 is SGDLS and CDR2 is YYNGEE in the germline V gene. Here the CDR3 reads CASSVVGGGSGNTIYF. CDR3 bases: TGTGCCAGCAGCGTAGTAGGCGGAGGTTCTGGAAACACCATATATTTT. Full variable domain (outside the CDR3, taken from reference TRBV9 and TRBJ1-3): DSGVTQTPKHLITATGQRVTLRCSPRSGDLSVYWYQQSLDQGLQFLIQYYNGEERAKGNILERFSAQQFPDLHSELNLSSLELGDSALYFCASSVVGGGSGNTIYFGEGSWLTVV.

The chain recombines TRBV5-1 with TRBJ2-4; 9 bases line up with TRBD1. V was clipped by 4 bases and J by 6 bases; unmatched bases: 8. In germline, CDR1 is SGHRS, CDR2 YFSETQ. The CDR3 has 15 residues. This CDR3 is CASSPRTGAGNIQYF. CDR3 DNA: TGCGCCAGCAGCCCCCGGACAGGGGCAGGAAACATTCAGTACTTC.

V gene TRBV4-1 combines with J gene TRBJ1-3; TRBD1 matches at 11 bases. V lost 3 bases and J lost 4; bases outside the gene matches: 14. The germline gives CDR1 MGHRA, CDR2 YSYEKL. This CDR3 comprises 19 residues. The CDR3 DNA follows: TGCGCCAGCAGCCAGGGGACAGGGGGTATTCCGCTATCGGGAAACACCATATATTTT. Protein sequence: CASSQGTGGIPLSGNTIYF.

V is TRBV6-2 or TRBV6-3 and J is TRBJ1-1, with D maybe TRBD1 (6 bases). The CDR3 spans 14 residues. The germline V gene encodes CDR1 MNHEY and CDR2 SVGEGT. Trimming removed 5 bases at V and 5 bases at J, with 15 bases between. The CDR3 here is CASSTYRERTEAFF. For the CDR3, the DNA is TGTGCCAGCAGTACTTACAGGGAACGGACTGAAGCTTTCTTT.

The chain carries TRBV9 and TRBJ2-2, with a tentative D call TRBD2 (6 bases). CDR1 is SGDLS, CDR2 YYNGEE, per germline. V was cut by 3 bases and J by 8 bases, with 11 bases left in between. The CDR3 contains 13 residues. The CDR3 reads CASSGGLRGELFF. Here the CDR3 DNA reads TGTGCCAGCAGCGGGGGACTGCGAGGGGAGCTGTTTTTT.

The CDR3 protein is CASSSVYSYNSPLHF. CDR3 DNA sequence: TGTGCCAGCAGCTCCGTCTACTCCTATAATTCACCCCTCCACTTT. The chain links TRBV11-3 to TRBJ1-6; D remains unclear. Trimming shortened V by 4 bases and J by 0 bases, and 7 bases separated the two germline ends. CDR1 is SGHNT, CDR2 YENEEA, per germline. This CDR3 is 15 amino acids long.

This chain links TRBV7-2 with TRBJ1-2, with 10 nucleotides matching TRBD1. Germline-derived CDR1 and CDR2 are SGHTA and FQGNSA. The CDR3 totals 19 residues. V lost 5 bases, J lost 0 bases, and 15 bases stayed unmatched. In nucleotides, the CDR3 is TGTGCCAGCAGCGTTTACACTTGGACAGGGGGAACTGCTAACTATGGCTACACCTTC. Translated, it gives CASSVYTWTGGTANYGYTF.

The genes are TRBV20-1 and TRBJ2-5, with 9 bases lining up with TRBD2. The CDR3 sequence is 18 residues long. CDR1 and CDR2 (germline): DFQATT, SNEGSKA (reference sequence). With V trimmed by 3 bases and J by 2 bases, 16 bases remained unmatched. CDR3 loop: CSASLPGSGGLSQETQYF. The DNA for the CDR3 is TGCAGTGCTAGTCTACCGGGTAGCGGGGGCCTATCGCAAGAGACCCAGTACTTC.

The rearrangement uses TRBV9 and TRBJ1-1; 12 nucleotides match TRBD1. The CDR3 consists of 16 residues. V gave up 3 bases and J gave up 2 bases; unmatched junction bases: 5. Germline CDR1 reads SGDLS; CDR2 reads YYNGEE. Here the CDR3 DNA reads TGTGCCAGCAGCGACCGGGACAGGGGGCTTAACACTGAAGCTTTCTTT. Protein sequence: CASSDRDRGLNTEAFF.

J is TRBJ1-1 and V is TRBV27; TRBD1 aligns across 8 bases. Germline trimming cut 4 bases from V and 0 bases from J; bases unmatched to any gene: 1. Germline V gene data show CDR1 as MNHEY and CDR2 as SMNVEV (reference sequence). The CDR3 is 14 amino acids. The CDR3 region has the DNA TGTGCCAGCAGTTGGGACAGGCTGAACACTGAAGCTTTCTTT. The encoded protein is CASSWDRLNTEAFF.

The chain employs TRBV4-3 and TRBJ2-4; 9 positions agree with TRBD2. In germline, CDR1 is LGHNA, CDR2 YSLEER. The CDR3 consists of 17 residues. V was clipped by 8 bases and J by 0 bases; unmatched bases: 11. The chain's CDR3 is CASAQVAGDLAKNIQYF. Written as DNA, the CDR3 is TGCGCCAGCGCTCAGGTAGCGGGGGATCTAGCCAAAAACATTCAGTACTTC.

V usage is TRBV18 and J usage is TRBJ1-2; D gene unclear. V was clipped by 0 bases and J by 3 bases, with 8 bases between them. Germline CDR1 reads KGHSH; CDR2 reads LQKENI. CDR3 length equals 14 residues. CDR3 coding DNA: TGTGCCAGCTCACCACCGCACATCTACTATGGCTACACCTTC. Residues: CASSPPHIYYGYTF.

The rearrangement uses TRBV10-3 and TRBJ1-2; D unclear. V lost 6 bases to trimming and J lost 3 bases, with 8 bases between them. The CDR3 spans 12 residues. CDR1 and CDR2 from the germline V gene are ENHRY and SYGVKD. CDR3 in amino acids: CAIRGLDYGYTF. The CDR3, as DNA: TGTGCCATCAGGGGCCTGGACTATGGCTACACCTTC.

The chain has TRBV6-1 and TRBJ2-3; tentative D call: TRBD2 (6 bases). The germline V gene has CDR1 MNHNS and CDR2 SASEGT. The CDR3 extends over 17 amino acids. Trimming cost V 3 bases and J 5 bases, with 21 bases left between them. The CDR3 sequence is CASSDRPVGGSIDTQYF. For the CDR3, the DNA is TGTGCCAGCAGTGATCGGCCGGTGGGGGGTTCAATAGATACGCAGTATTTT.

Note on this clone: The identical CDR3 is also encoded by other nucleotide sequences in the sample. The gene calls are TRBV5-1 and TRBJ1-3; TRBD1 matches at 12 bases. V lost 3 bases to trimming and J lost 1 base; unmatched junction nucleotides: 2. The V gene's germline CDR1 is SGHRS and CDR2 YFSETQ. The CDR3 totals 16 residues. The CDR3 coding sequence is TGCGCCAGCAGCTGGGGACAGGGGGCGTCTGGAAACACCATATATTTT. It codes for CASSWGQGASGNTIYF.